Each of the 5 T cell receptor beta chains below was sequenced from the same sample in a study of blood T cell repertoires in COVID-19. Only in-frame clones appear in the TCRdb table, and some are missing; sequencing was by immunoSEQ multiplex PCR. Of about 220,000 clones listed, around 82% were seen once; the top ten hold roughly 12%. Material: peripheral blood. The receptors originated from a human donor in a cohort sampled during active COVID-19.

The CDR3 region has the DNA TGTGCCAGCAGCTCGGACAGTCAACTAGCCTACGAGCAGTACTTC. This codes for CASSSDSQLAYEQYF. This chain connects TRBV7-2 to TRBJ2-7, with D possibly being TRBD1 (6 bases). Germline lookup yields CDR1 SGHTA and CDR2 FQGNSA. V was clipped by 4 bases and J by 2 bases, with 15 bases between them. The CDR3 covers 15 residues.

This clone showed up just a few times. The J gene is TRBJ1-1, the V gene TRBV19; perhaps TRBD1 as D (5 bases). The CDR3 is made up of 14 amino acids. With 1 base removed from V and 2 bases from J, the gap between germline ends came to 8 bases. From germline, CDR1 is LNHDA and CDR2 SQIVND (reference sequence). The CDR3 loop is CASSIARANTEAFF. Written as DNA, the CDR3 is TGTGCCAGTAGTATAGCCAGGGCCAACACTGAAGCTTTCTTT.

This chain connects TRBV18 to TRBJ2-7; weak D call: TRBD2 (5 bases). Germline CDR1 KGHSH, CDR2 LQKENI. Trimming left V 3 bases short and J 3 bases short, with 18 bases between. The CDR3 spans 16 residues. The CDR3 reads CASSPERPAEVYEQYF. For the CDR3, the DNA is TGTGCCAGCTCACCTGAGCGCCCCGCGGAGGTCTACGAGCAGTACTTC. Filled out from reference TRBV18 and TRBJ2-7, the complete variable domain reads NAGVMQNPRHLVRRRGQEARLRCSPMKGHSHVYWYRQLPEEGLKFMVYLQKENIIDESGMPKERFSAEFPKEGPSILRIQQVVRGDSAAYFCASSPERPAEVYEQYFGPGTRLTVT.

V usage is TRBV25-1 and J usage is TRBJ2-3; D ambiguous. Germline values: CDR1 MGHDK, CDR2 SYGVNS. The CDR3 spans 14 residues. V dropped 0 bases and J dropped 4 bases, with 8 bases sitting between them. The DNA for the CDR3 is TGTGCCAGCAGTGAATACGGCGGCGCAGATACGCAGTATTTT. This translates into CASSEYGGADTQYF.

The CDR3 loop reads CASSTTAAGYGYTF. The CDR3 DNA is TGTGCCAGTAGTACTACAGCCGCCGGCTATGGCTACACCTTC. The chain has TRBV19 and TRBJ1-2, with D unclear. V dropped 4 bases and J dropped 4 bases, with 13 bases sitting between them. This CDR3 comprises 14 residues. Germline CDR1 is LNHDA and CDR2 is SQIVND (reference sequence).